A few counts support the clone carrying this T cell receptor (beta chain). What it recognizes is unknown. Germline lookup yields CDR1 LNHDA and CDR2 SQIVND (reference sequence). The CDR3 contains 14 residues. J lost 6 bases, V lost 5 bases, and 8 bases had no gene match. This sample stems from a study of T cell repertoires in cytomegalovirus infection. Study as a whole: Public signatures in TCR beta pointed to CMV infection and matching HLA type.

Study-wide results and limits: People with CMV and the relevant HLA were identified by cumulative public TCR beta family frequency. CMV-specific TCR beta clonotypes restricted by HLA-C dominated the ex vivo response.

TCRdb redid the calling of the reads with MiXCR, one entry per CDR3 protein. The sample gives around 350,000 distinct CDR3 sequences, about a sixth of which show up once; 8.5% to 10% is in the top ten. The chain uses TRBV19 and TRBJ2-7, with 9 bases fitting TRBD1. The receptor was derived from a human donor in good health (CMV status not recorded). Some clones in this sample may be carry-over from other donors' samples. Sequenced: PBMCs. CDR3 nucleotide sequence: TGTGCCAGTAGTCCCGGGACAGGGTGGCCCGAGCAGTACTTC. Translating it yields CASSPGTGWPEQYF.